A single sample is the source of the 23 T cell receptor beta chains below, sequenced in a study of blood T cell repertoires in COVID-19. The protocol was immunoSEQ multiplex PCR, while the TCRdb copy is restricted to in-frame clones and leaves out a portion. The sample lists under 65,000 clones; roughly nine tenths were seen once. Sequenced input: peripheral blood. The source is an elderly woman with COVID-19, enrolled during active disease.

On this clone: In the same sample, other DNA sequences code for this CDR3. This rearrangement joins TRBV29-1 to TRBJ2-7, with TRBD1 matching over 11 bases. The CDR3 is 13 residues long. V gave up 6 bases and J gave up 2 bases; unmatched junction bases: 3. The germline V gene encodes CDR1 SQVTM and CDR2 ANQGSEA. CDR3 coding DNA: TGCAGCGTGGAGGGACAGGGGGCCTACGAGCAGTACTTC. Encoded protein: CSVEGQGAYEQYF.

CDR3 sequence (DNA): TGTGCCAGTAGTTACCCTAGGATTGAGCAGTTCTTC. It encodes CASSYPRIEQFF. The chain recombines TRBV19 with TRBJ2-1; the D is unclear. Germline CDR1 is LNHDA and CDR2 is SQIVND (reference sequence). V was cut by 5 bases and J by 9 bases, with 11 bases left in between. CDR3 length: 12 amino acids.

This sequence joins TRBV30 and TRBJ1-4, with D possibly TRBD1 on 5 matching bases. The CDR3 runs 13 residues. From germline, CDR1 is GTSNPN and CDR2 SVGIG (reference sequence). V dropped 3 bases and J dropped 7 bases, with 12 bases sitting between them. DNA for the CDR3: TGTGCCTGGAGCCGGGACTCTGGTGAAAAACTGTTTTTT. Its protein product is CAWSRDSGEKLFF.

This clone was counted a few times. V and J are TRBV5-1 and TRBJ2-1; possibly TRBD2 for D (5 bases). The CDR3 is 15 residues long. The V end lost 3 bases, the J end lost 0 bases, and 10 bases lay between the germline ends. The V gene's germline CDR1 is SGHRS and CDR2 YFSETQ. This CDR3 reads CASSSTTSSYNEQFF. CDR3 nucleotides: TGCGCCAGCAGCTCGACTACGAGCTCCTACAATGAGCAGTTCTTC.

The genes are TRBV2 and TRBJ1-6; perhaps TRBD1 as D (5 bases). The CDR3 spans 16 residues. From germline, CDR1 is SNHLY and CDR2 FYNNEI. With 8 bases removed from V and 0 bases from J, the gap between germline ends came to 14 bases. The CDR3 coding sequence is TGTGCCAGCGCGACAGCCAGGAGCTCCTATAATTCACCCCTCCACTTT. Amino acid sequence: CASATARSSYNSPLHF.

The rearrangement links TRBV3-1 (or the pseudogene TRBV3-2) to TRBJ2-7, with D possibly TRBD1 on 6 matching bases. The CDR3 consists of 19 residues. V lost 2 bases and J lost 2, with 25 bases in between. The germline V gene has CDR1 LGHDT and CDR2 YNNKEL (reference sequence). As DNA, the CDR3 is TGTGCCAGCAGCCAACCCCGTGGCAGGGGAGTGGCAAATCCCTACGAGCAGTACTTC. Translation gives CASSQPRGRGVANPYEQYF.

This clone was observed once. The chain has TRBV6-5 and TRBJ2-3; 7 bases are a match to TRBD1. This CDR3 region has 14 residues. CDR1 MNHEY and CDR2 SVGAGI come from the germline V gene. V shed 6 bases, J shed 6 bases, and the junction held 9 bases outside the gene matches. This CDR3 is CASRGLPGGDTQYF. The CDR3 DNA sequence: TGTGCCAGCAGGGGCTTACCAGGGGGTGATACGCAGTATTTT.

This chain uses TRBV7-7 with TRBJ2-2; D is perhaps TRBD2 (6 bases). Germline V CDR1 and CDR2: SSHAT, FNYEAQ (reference sequence). The V gene lost 5 bases and the J gene lost 7 bases, with 14 bases spanning the gap. The CDR3 sequence is 14 residues long. Here the CDR3 DNA reads TGTGCCAGCAGCCCCTCGGGGGTAGGCGGGGAGCTGTTTTTT. It yields the protein CASSPSGVGGELFF.

The chain carries TRBV19 and TRBJ1-4; 9 nucleotides line up with TRBD1. J gave up 7 bases and V 4 bases, and 4 bases lay outside the gene matches. The CDR3 spans 14 residues. Germline-derived CDR1 and CDR2 are LNHDA and SQIVND (reference sequence). The CDR3 sequence is CASSRTGGGEKLFF. CDR3 in DNA: TGTGCCAGTAGTAGAACAGGGGGCGGTGAAAAACTGTTTTTT.

J is TRBJ2-7 and V is TRBV23-1; D is ambiguous. TRBV23-1 is designated an ORF whose function remains uncertain. The CDR3 contains 16 residues. V was shortened by 2 bases and J by 1 base, with 15 bases between the two germline ends. DNA of the CDR3: TGCGCCAGCAGTCAACTCCGAGGTCACCTTTCCTACGAGCAGTACTTC. Protein: CASSQLRGHLSYEQYF.

The V call is TRBV15, the J call TRBJ1-1; possibly TRBD1 for D (6 bases). Trimming cost V 2 bases and J 10 bases, with 14 bases left between them. The CDR3 is 13 amino acids. Germline V gives CDR1 LNHNV, CDR2 YYDKDF (reference sequence). CDR3 in amino acids: CATSRPRGGLAFF. The CDR3 bases are TGTGCCACCAGCAGACCGCGGGGGGGGCTAGCTTTCTTT.

The V call is TRBV5-4, the J call TRBJ1-2; TRBD1 might be the D (6 bases). Germline V gives CDR1 SGHNT, CDR2 YYREEE (reference sequence). V shed 4 bases and J shed 5 bases, with 12 bases lying between them. CDR3 length equals 13 residues. The CDR3 DNA is TGTGCCAGCAGCCTGGACAGACAATATGGCTACACCTTC. Translating it yields CASSLDRQYGYTF.

The rearrangement joins TRBV28 to TRBJ1-1; perhaps TRBD1 as D (5 bases). The germline V and J ends were trimmed by 5 bases and 1 base, with 11 bases remaining between them. Germline CDR1 MDHEN, CDR2 SYDVKM. This CDR3 is 14 amino acids long. The CDR3 loop reads CASSPGGSNTEAFF. The CDR3 nucleotides read TGTGCCAGCAGTCCGGGGGGTTCGAACACTGAAGCTTTCTTT.

This clone is labeled medium-sized. The chain uses TRBV15 and TRBJ2-5, with 8 bases identical to TRBD2. The junction had 7 bases not matched to a gene; V was cut back by 0 bases and J by 4 bases. The germline CDR1 and CDR2 sequences are LNHNV and YYDKDF (reference sequence). The CDR3 runs 16 residues. The CDR3 DNA reads TGTGCCACCAGCAGAGATTCGGGGGGGGCGGGAGAGACCCAGTACTTC. It yields the protein CATSRDSGGAGETQYF.

The chain links TRBV10-2 to TRBJ1-3; D may be TRBD1 (6 bases). This CDR3 region has 15 residues. V was clipped by 6 bases and J by 0 bases, with 12 bases between them. The V gene's germline CDR1 is WSHSY and CDR2 SAAADI. This CDR3 is CASRQDSDSGNTIYF. Here the CDR3 DNA reads TGCGCCAGCAGGCAGGACAGCGACTCTGGAAACACCATATATTTT.

The chain carries TRBV4-1 and TRBJ2-2; D uncertain. The germline V and J ends were trimmed by 0 bases and 5 bases, with 16 bases remaining between them. CDR3 length: 17 residues. Germline assignment: CDR1 MGHRA and CDR2 YSYEKL. The CDR3 DNA reads TGCGCCAGCAGCCAAGATTCAGAAGTACTATTGACCGGGGAGCTGTTTTTT. The encoded protein is CASSQDSEVLLTGELFF.

On this clone: Within the sample, other DNA sequences also encode this same CDR3. This sequence joins TRBV5-4 and TRBJ1-1; 8 bases are shared with TRBD1. J was trimmed by 2 bases and V by 4 bases; bases with no gene match: 4. CDR3 length: 14 amino acids. The germline V gene has CDR1 SGHNT and CDR2 YYREEE (reference sequence). The CDR3: CASSPGQGNTEAFF. In DNA form, the CDR3 reads TGTGCCAGCAGCCCCGGACAGGGAAACACTGAAGCTTTCTTT.

The V gene is TRBV29-1, the J gene TRBJ1-2; D ambiguous. The germline CDR1 and CDR2 sequences are SQVTM and ANQGSEA. Trimming removed 6 bases at V and 2 bases at J, with 16 bases between. The CDR3 has 14 amino acids. The CDR3 region is CSVDWTAGNYGYTF. Here the CDR3 DNA reads TGCAGCGTCGACTGGACCGCGGGGAACTATGGCTACACCTTC.

This sequence joins TRBV5-4 and TRBJ2-1; the D gene is possibly TRBD1 (5 bases). The germline CDR1 and CDR2 sequences are SGHNT and YYREEE (reference sequence). V lost 6 bases to trimming and J lost 7 bases, with 17 bases between them. This CDR3 region has 14 residues. The CDR3 loop is CASTLGLPGNEQFF. In DNA, the CDR3 is TGTGCCAGCACCCTGGGGCTCCCTGGGAATGAGCAGTTCTTC.

The rearrangement links TRBV7-2 to TRBJ2-1, with D possibly TRBD2 on 5 matching bases. V was shortened by 10 bases and J by 5 bases, with 21 bases between the two germline ends. Per germline, CDR1 SGHTA and CDR2 FQGNSA. The CDR3 loop spans 15 amino acids. DNA for the CDR3: TGTGCCACGCATTTCGGACTTAGACGGGACAATGAGCAGTTCTTC. Its translation: CATHFGLRRDNEQFF.

The rearrangement uses TRBV7-2 and TRBJ1-1, with D uncertain. CDR3 length: 15 residues. The V and J ends lost 2 bases and 3 bases respectively, with 13 bases between them. Per the germline V gene, CDR1 is SGHTA and CDR2 is FQGNSA. The CDR3 reads CASSLTPSRDTEAFF. DNA for the CDR3: TGTGCCAGCAGCTTAACCCCCTCCCGGGACACTGAAGCTTTCTTT.

This rearrangement joins TRBV25-1 to TRBJ1-1; 12 bases fit TRBD1. The CDR3 is 17 amino acids. Trimming removed 1 base from V and 1 base from J; junction bases left unmatched: 4. Germline CDR1 MGHDK, CDR2 SYGVNS. CDR3 coding DNA: TGTGCCAGCAGTGAATTGGGGACAGGGGGCGCGAACACTGAAGCTTTCTTT. This translates into CASSELGTGGANTEAFF.

The CDR3 nucleotides read TGTGCCAGCAGACCCCGGACAGGGGGGTATGGCTACACCTTC. Amino acid sequence: CASRPRTGGYGYTF. The chain uses TRBV6-5 and TRBJ1-2; 10 nucleotides match TRBD1. The CDR3 contains 14 residues. Looked up from germline, CDR1 is MNHEY and CDR2 is SVGAGI. The junction had 6 bases not matched to a gene; V was cut back by 6 bases and J by 5 bases.